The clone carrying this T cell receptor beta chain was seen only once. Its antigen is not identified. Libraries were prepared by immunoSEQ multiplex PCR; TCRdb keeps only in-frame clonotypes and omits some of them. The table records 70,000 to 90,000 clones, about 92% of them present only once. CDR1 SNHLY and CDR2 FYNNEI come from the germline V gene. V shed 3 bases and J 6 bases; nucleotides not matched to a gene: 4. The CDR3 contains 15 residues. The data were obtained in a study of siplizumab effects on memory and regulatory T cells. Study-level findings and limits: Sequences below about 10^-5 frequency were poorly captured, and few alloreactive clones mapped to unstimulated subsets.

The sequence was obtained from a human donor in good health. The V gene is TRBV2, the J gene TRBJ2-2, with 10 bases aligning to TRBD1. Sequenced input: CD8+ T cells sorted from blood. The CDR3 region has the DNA TGTGCCAGCAGTGATAGACAGGGGGCAGCCGGGGAGCTGTTTTTT. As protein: CASSDRQGAAGELFF.